This T cell receptor (beta chain) was recovered during a study of shared clonotypes between healthy human individuals. Study details: A couple of women and a few men aged 18 to 49 made up the donors. Findings and caveats of the study: Generally, naive subsets (rather than memory subsets) showed larger estimated richness.

The germline V and J ends were trimmed by 0 bases and 2 bases, with 12 bases remaining between them. The CDR3 totals 15 residues. Germline V lookup: CDR1 SGHKS, CDR2 YYEKEE (reference sequence). This clone occurred once. Antigen: not known. The sample carries other DNA sequences with the same CDR3. The repertoire was sequenced with immunoSEQ multiplex PCR; TCRdb's copy has only in-frame clones and lacks some. There are more than 850,000 clones in the sample; approximately 80% occur only once, and around 0.47% lies in the top ten. This clonotype originated in a man aged 18 to 30 in good health. Some clones in this sample may be carry-over from other donors' samples. The chain recombines TRBV5-5 with TRBJ2-7; D unclear. Sequencing was carried out using memory CD4+ T cells from PBMCs. Described subset: CD45RA-negative fraction. The CDR3 loop is CASSLVGSETYEQYF. In DNA, the CDR3 is TGTGCCAGCAGCTTGGTTGGATCGGAGACCTACGAGCAGTACTTC.